The T cell receptor (beta chain) under discussion was sequenced for a study of shared clonotypes between healthy human individuals. Across the whole study: Every donor yielded three CD4 naive, three CD4 memory, two CD8 naive and one CD8 memory plate.

The CDR3 has 14 residues. Germline loops: CDR1 LGHNA, CDR2 YSLEER. Trimming cost V 1 base and J 4 bases; bases outside gene matches: 3. Produced via immunoSEQ multiplex PCR; TCRdb's table is partial and in-frame only. Among around 300,000 clones listed, about nine tenths were seen once. This clonotype was obtained from a young man in good health. The rearrangement uses TRBV4-3 and TRBJ2-7, with TRBD1 matching over 8 bases. The material sequenced was memory CD8+ T cells sorted from blood. Subset noted: CD45RO+ cells pooled with CCR7-negative TemRA cells. CDR3 sequence: CASSQGTGKYEQYF. CDR3 in DNA: TGCGCCAGCAGCCAAGGGACAGGGAAGTACGAGCAGTACTTC.